Below, 20 T cell receptor beta chains from the same sample are listed, as sequenced in a study of T cell clonality in common variable immunodeficiency. Study-wide findings and caveats: In common variable immunodeficiency, TCR beta chains reportedly carried fewer deletions and N-nucleotide insertions.

Measured with immunoSEQ multiplex PCR; TCRdb has only the in-frame clones, and not every one. Singletons are absent from the sample, which has 30,000 to 40,000 clones. What these receptors recognize is not known. The sample was peripheral blood mononuclear cells. These receptors originate from a human donor with common variable immunodeficiency.

This clone was seen ten or more times. The DNA ends 3 residues before the CDR3 does, and the rest of the CDR3 is filled in from the germline J gene. V and J are TRBV29-1 and TRBJ1-6; 11 bases line up with TRBD1. This CDR3 has 13 amino acids. V shed 7 bases, J shed 8 bases, and the junction held 4 bases outside the gene matches. Germline V CDR1 and CDR2: SQVTM, ANQGSEA. The CDR3 spells CSAGTGGDSPLHF. The sequenced CDR3 bases are TGCAGCGCCGGGACAGGGGGGGATTCACCC.

About this clone: The CDR3 is cut off 3 residues early in the read; its end comes from the germline J gene. The V gene is TRBV2, the J gene TRBJ1-6; 8 positions match TRBD1. The V gene end was trimmed by 6 bases and the J gene end by 5 bases; junction bases not matched to a gene: 6. The germline V gene has CDR1 SNHLY and CDR2 FYNNEI. The CDR3 is 15 residues long. Here the CDR3 reads CASSLRQGNNSPLHF. Partial CDR3 DNA: TGTGCCAGCAGCCTAAGACAGGGGAATAATTCACCC.

This clone is labeled medium-sized. The read gets to within 3 residues of the CDR3 end, and the germline J gene fills in the rest. The chain employs TRBV14 and TRBJ1-5; D possibly corresponds to TRBD1 (6 bases). The CDR3 totals 14 residues. The germline CDR1 and CDR2 sequences are SGHDN and FVKESK. Trimming left V 6 bases short and J 7 bases short, with 16 bases between. CDR3 DNA (partial): TGTGCCAGCAGTAAGAGGGGGGGGGAGCAGCCC. It specifies CASSKRGGEQP. The full CDR3 sequence reads CASSKRGGEQPQHF.

This clone showed up many times. The CDR3 goes on 3 residues after the read ends, and that part is filled in from the germline J gene. The V and J genes are TRBV4-2 and TRBJ2-5, with 7 bases lining up with TRBD1. Trimming at V came to 3 bases and at J to 6 bases, leaving 16 bases not matched to a gene. The CDR3 covers 17 residues. Per germline, CDR1 LGHNA and CDR2 YNFKEQ. The CDR3 loop is CASSQMPGTGAGKTQYF. The CDR3 bases that were read are TGTGCCAGCAGCCAGATGCCCGGCACAGGGGCTGGCAAGACC.

This clone was picked up a small number of times. The read stops 3 residues short of the end of the CDR3; the missing end is completed from the germline J gene. The V call is TRBV19, the J call TRBJ2-5; weak D call: TRBD2 (6 bases). Looked up from germline, CDR1 is LNHDA and CDR2 is SQIVND (reference sequence). This CDR3 is built from 16 residues. V lost 3 bases, J lost 6 bases, and 20 bases lay in between. CDR3 residues: CASSIPAGRPNKTQYF. The covered CDR3 bases are TGTGCCAGTAGTATCCCCGCGGGGAGACCCAATAAGACC. The full variable domain, in which reference TRBV19 and TRBJ2-5 provide the parts outside the CDR3, is DGGITQSPKYLFRKEGQNVTLSCEQNLNHDAMYWYRQDPGQGLRLIYYSQIVNDFQKGDIAEGYSVSREKKESFPLTVTSAQKNPTAFYLCASSIPAGRPNKTQYFGPGTRLLVL.

To note about this clone: The CDR3 end falls 3 residues outside the read, so it is completed with the germline J gene. This chain connects TRBV7-3 to TRBJ2-7; 9 nucleotides align to TRBD1. J gave up 2 bases and V 4 bases, and 3 bases lay outside the gene matches. From germline, CDR1 is SGHTA and CDR2 FQGTGA. The CDR3 sequence is 14 residues long. This CDR3 reads CASSSGQGPYEQYF. Partial CDR3 DNA: TGTGCCAGCAGCTCGGGACAGGGACCCTACGAG.

This clone occurred many times. The read stops 3 residues short of the end of the CDR3; the missing end is completed from the germline J gene. V is TRBV18 and J is TRBJ2-1; TRBD1 matches 8 bases. The ends lost 2 bases at V and 4 bases at J; junction bases unmatched: 7. There are 16 residues in the CDR3. Per germline, CDR1 KGHSH and CDR2 LQKENI. The CDR3 loop reads CASSPSGTGGYNEQFF. The sequenced part of the CDR3 DNA is TGTGCCAGCTCACCATCCGGGACAGGAGGTTACAATGAG.

This clone was counted many times. The CDR3 is cut off 3 residues early in the read; its end comes from the germline J gene. The rearrangement joins TRBV18 to TRBJ1-1; TRBD1 aligns across 11 bases. This CDR3 region has 15 residues. V lost 9 bases to trimming and J lost 3 bases; unmatched junction nucleotides: 9. CDR1 is KGHSH, CDR2 LQKENI, per germline. The CDR3 DNA, read in part, is TGTGCCAGTACCGGGACAGGGGGAAGGTACACTGAA. It translates to CASTGTGGRYTE. The full CDR3 protein is CASTGTGGRYTEAFF.

This clone was detected ten times or more. The read is 3 residues too short to cover the CDR3 end, so that end is filled in from the germline J gene. The chain joins TRBV27 to TRBJ1-5, with D possibly being TRBD1 (5 bases). The germline CDR1 and CDR2 sequences are MNHEY and SMNVEV (reference sequence). The CDR3 is 18 amino acids. V lost 1 base to trimming and J lost 0 bases, with 16 bases between them. The CDR3 sequence: CASSLLAPTVNSNQPQHF. CDR3 DNA (partial): TGTGCCAGCAGTTTATTAGCCCCGACAGTGAATAGCAATCAGCCC.

This clone was found a few times. The CDR3 goes on 3 residues after the read ends, and that part is filled in from the germline J gene. V is TRBV7-2 and J is TRBJ1-2, with TRBD1 identical over 10 bases. V trimming: 4 bases; J trimming: 7 bases; junction bases outside the gene matches: 6. CDR1 SGHTA and CDR2 FQGNSA come from the germline V gene. The CDR3 runs 14 residues. The CDR3 here is CASSYAGTGVGYTF. The covered CDR3 bases are TGTGCCAGCAGCTACGCCGGGACAGGGGTTGGC.

Details on this clone: The DNA ends 3 residues before the CDR3 does, and the rest of the CDR3 is filled in from the germline J gene. The chain links TRBV20-1 to TRBJ2-5, with 12 nucleotides matching TRBD2. V trimming: 0 bases; J trimming: 4 bases; junction bases outside the gene matches: 9. CDR3 length: 17 amino acids. CDR1 DFQATT and CDR2 SNEGSKA come from the germline V gene (reference sequence). This chain's CDR3 is CSARDPRLAGAGETQYF. CDR3 DNA, as far as it was read: TGCAGTGCTAGAGATCCTAGACTAGCGGGAGCCGGAGAGACC.

In this sample, this clone turned up a few times. The DNA ends 3 residues before the CDR3 does, and the rest of the CDR3 is filled in from the germline J gene. The J gene is TRBJ2-7, the V gene TRBV11-3; TRBD2 might be the D (6 bases). This CDR3 region has 13 residues. The V gene's germline CDR1 is SGHNT and CDR2 YENEEA. V lost 5 bases to trimming and J lost 3 bases, with 11 bases between them. Incomplete CDR3 DNA: TGTGCCAGCAGCCCCCGGGGGATCTACGAG. It encodes CASSPRGIYE. The CDR3 reads in full as CASSPRGIYEQYF.

With respect to this clone: Read data end 3 residues before the CDR3 end; the end is taken from the germline J gene. The V gene is TRBV2, the J gene TRBJ2-3; weak D call: TRBD2 (5 bases). Between the trimmed V and J ends, which lost 3 bases and 1 base, there was a span of 8 bases. CDR1 and CDR2 from the germline V gene are SNHLY and FYNNEI. There are 14 residues in the CDR3. The sequenced CDR3 bases are TGTGCCAGCAGTGATCTAGCCGGCACAGATACG. This codes for CASSDLAGTDT. The whole CDR3 reads CASSDLAGTDTQYF. The full variable domain, in which reference TRBV2 and TRBJ2-3 provide the parts outside the CDR3, is EPEVTQTPSHQVTQMGQEVILRCVPISNHLYFYWYRQILGQKVEFLVSFYNNEISEKSEIFDDQFSVERPDGSNFTLKIRSTKLEDSAMYFCASSDLAGTDTQYFGPGTRLTVL.

This clone was counted between two and nine times. The read ends 3 residues shy of where the CDR3 ends; the end is completed using the germline J gene. The chain uses TRBV2 and TRBJ2-2; D uncertain. Germline lookup yields CDR1 SNHLY and CDR2 FYNNEI. Trimming cost V 4 bases and J 2 bases, with 11 bases left between them. The CDR3 loop spans 15 amino acids. The sequenced part of the CDR3 DNA is TGTGCCAGCAGTGTTAGCAGTTCAAACACCGGGGAG. Translating it yields CASSVSSSNTGE. The whole CDR3 sequence reads CASSVSSSNTGELFF.

This clone was counted many times. The read ends 3 residues before the CDR3 terminus; that terminus is restored from the germline J gene. V and J are TRBV3-1 (or the pseudogene TRBV3-2) and TRBJ2-7, with 10 bases identical to TRBD2. J lost 3 bases, V lost 4 bases, and 6 bases had no gene match. This CDR3 has 15 residues. Germline values: CDR1 LGHDT, CDR2 YNNKEL (reference sequence). The CDR3 here is CASSRGSSGGYEQYF. The sequenced CDR3 bases are TGTGCCAGCAGCCGCGGCTCTAGCGGGGGCTACGAG.

This clone was seen a handful of times. The CDR3 is cut off 3 residues early in the read; its end comes from the germline J gene. V usage is TRBV7-9 and J usage is TRBJ2-2; 7 bases line up with TRBD1. The germline V gene encodes CDR1 SEHNR and CDR2 FQNEAQ (reference sequence). V shed 5 bases and J 0 bases; nucleotides not matched to a gene: 3. The CDR3 length is 15 residues. The CDR3 reads CASSQGQANTGELFF. The CDR3 bases that were read are TGTGCCAGCAGCCAAGGACAGGCGAACACCGGGGAG. Variable domain in full (rest from reference TRBV7-9 and TRBJ2-2): DTGVSQNPRHKITKRGQNVTFRCDPISEHNRLYWYRQTLGQGPEFLTYFQNEAQLEKSRLLSDRFSAERPKGSFSTLEIQRTEQGDSAMYLCASSQGQANTGELFFGEGSRLTVL.

This clone was counted only a few times. Read sequence stops 3 residues before the CDR3 end, and the germline J gene provides the missing end. This chain uses TRBV11-1 with TRBJ1-6; TRBD1 agrees at 7 bases. The CDR3 extends over 15 amino acids. The V gene's germline CDR1 is SGHAT and CDR2 FQDESV (reference sequence). V was clipped by 5 bases and J by 7 bases; unmatched bases: 8. The chain's CDR3 is CASSRRQGRNSPLHF. The sequenced part of the CDR3 DNA is TGTGCCAGCAGCAGACGACAGGGTCGAAATTCACCC.

This clone was counted between two and nine times. With the read ending 3 residues before the CDR3 end, the germline J gene is used to fill in that end. The gene calls are TRBV20-1 and TRBJ2-5; D perhaps matches TRBD1 (5 bases). Trimming took off 2 bases at V and 1 base at J, with 11 bases between the two ends. The CDR3 contains 14 residues. Germline CDR1 and CDR2: DFQATT and SNEGSKA (reference sequence). The CDR3 sequence is CSARSPRAQETQYF. CDR3 bases read: TGCAGTGCTAGATCACCCAGGGCCCAAGAGACC.

This clone was found a few times. The read halts 3 residues ahead of the CDR3 end, with the missing end drawn from the germline J gene. The rearrangement links TRBV7-3 to TRBJ1-2; a weak D match, TRBD1 (5 bases). Per the germline V gene, CDR1 is SGHTA and CDR2 is FQGTGA. This CDR3 is 17 amino acids long. Trimming removed 2 bases from V and 6 bases from J, with 22 bases in between. This chain's CDR3 is CASSLDGSSRETHGYTF. The sequenced part of the CDR3 DNA is TGTGCCAGCAGCTTAGATGGTAGTTCCAGGGAGACCCATGGC.

Ten or more counts support this clone. The CDR3 end lies 3 residues beyond the end of the read and is filled in from the germline J gene. This rearrangement joins TRBV18 to TRBJ1-1; TRBD1 aligns across 8 bases. CDR1 and CDR2 from the germline V gene are KGHSH and LQKENI. The CDR3 spans 17 residues. After removal of 4 bases from V and 2 bases from J, the junction contained 12 bases not matched to a gene. The CDR3 spells CASSRGAGGFLNTEAFF. The CDR3 bases that were read are TGTGCCAGCTCACGCGGGGCAGGGGGCTTCCTAAACACTGAA.